This T cell receptor beta chain is drawn from a study of T cells expressing NK-cell markers. Turning to the study itself: All TCR beta repertoires analysed originated from sorted CD3+CD56+NKG2C+, CD3+CD56+NKG2C- and CD3+CD56-NKG2C+ T cells. HCMV seropositivity characterized most of the eight sequenced donors, and seronegativity one. Study-level results: Each of six donors carried dominant NKG2C+ clonotypes accounting for about 1.0-7.0% of CD8+ T cells. The same clonotypes also predominated in the CD3+CD56-NKG2C+ fraction of a handful of donors.

TCRdb re-called the 5' RACE reads and shows each CDR3 protein once, DNA omitted. The specimen's table records 500,000 to 700,000 distinct CDR3 sequences. Of note for this clonotype: The antigen remains unidentified.

The CDR3 sequence is 16 residues long. CDR1 and CDR2 (germline): MNHNS, SASEGT. Sequencing input: blood T cells: a sorted CD56 or NKG2C T cell subset, CD4+ or CD8+ T cells, or bulk PBMC T cells (not recorded which). The rearrangement links TRBV6-1 to TRBJ2-3; absent DNA, TCRdb's TRBD1 call cannot be checked. This receptor was obtained from a man between 18 and 29 years old in good health. The CDR3 loop is CASSVYRGGVRDTQYF.